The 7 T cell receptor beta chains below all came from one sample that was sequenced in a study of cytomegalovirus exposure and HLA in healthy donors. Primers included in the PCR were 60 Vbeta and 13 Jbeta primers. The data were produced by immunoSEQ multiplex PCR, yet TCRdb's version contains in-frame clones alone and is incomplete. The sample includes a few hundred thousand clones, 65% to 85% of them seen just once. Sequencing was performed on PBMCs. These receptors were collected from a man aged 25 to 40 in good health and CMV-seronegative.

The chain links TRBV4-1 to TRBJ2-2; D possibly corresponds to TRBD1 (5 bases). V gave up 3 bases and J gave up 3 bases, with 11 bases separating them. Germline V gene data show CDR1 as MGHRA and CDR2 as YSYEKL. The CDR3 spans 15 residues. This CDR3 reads CASSHPGRDTGELFF. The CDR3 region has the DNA TGCGCCAGCAGCCATCCAGGGCGTGACACCGGGGAGCTGTTTTTT.

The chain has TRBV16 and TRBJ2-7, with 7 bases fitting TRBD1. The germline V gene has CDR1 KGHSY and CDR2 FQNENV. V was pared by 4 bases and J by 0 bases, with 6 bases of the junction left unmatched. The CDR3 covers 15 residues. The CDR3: CASSPPGGSSYEQYF. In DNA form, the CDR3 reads TGTGCCAGCAGCCCTCCAGGGGGAAGCTCCTACGAGCAGTACTTC.

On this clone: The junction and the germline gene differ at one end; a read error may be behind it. CDR3 protein: CASSGRVGASVLTF. CDR3 in DNA: TGTGCCAGTAGTGGTCGAGTGGGGGCCAGCGTCCTGACTTTC. The chain employs TRBV19 and TRBJ2-6; possibly TRBD1 for D (6 bases). Germline CDR1 is LNHDA and CDR2 is SQIVND (reference sequence). The CDR3 loop spans 14 amino acids. Complete variable domain (other parts from reference TRBV19 and TRBJ2-6): DGGITQSPKYLFRKEGQNVTLSCEQNLNHDAMYWYRQDPGQGLRLIYYSQIVNDFQKGDIAEGYSVSREKKESFPLTVTSAQKNPTAFYLCASSGRVGASVLTFGAGSRLTVL.

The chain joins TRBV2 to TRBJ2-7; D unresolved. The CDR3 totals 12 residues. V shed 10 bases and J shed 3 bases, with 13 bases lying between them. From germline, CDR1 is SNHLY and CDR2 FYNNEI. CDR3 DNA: TGTGCCACCCAGAGGCGGAACTACGAGCAGTACTTC. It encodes CATQRRNYEQYF. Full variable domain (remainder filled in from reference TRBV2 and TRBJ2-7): EPEVTQTPSHQVTQMGQEVILRCVPISNHLYFYWYRQILGQKVEFLVSFYNNEISEKSEIFDDQFSVERPDGSNFTLKIRSTKLEDSAMYFCATQRRNYEQYFGPGTRLTVT.

The CDR3: CASSQEGTGGEQYF. Written as DNA, the CDR3 is TGCGCCAGCAGCCAAGAGGGAACAGGGGGCGAGCAGTACTTC. The chain carries TRBV4-1 and TRBJ2-7; 8 bases map to TRBD1. The CDR3 has 14 residues. In germline, CDR1 is MGHRA, CDR2 YSYEKL. Trimming took 0 bases from V and 6 from J; bases not matched to a gene: 4.

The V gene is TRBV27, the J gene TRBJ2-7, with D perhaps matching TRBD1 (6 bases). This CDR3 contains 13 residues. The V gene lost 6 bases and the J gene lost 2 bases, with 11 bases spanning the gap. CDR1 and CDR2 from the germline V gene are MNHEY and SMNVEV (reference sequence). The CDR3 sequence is CASSRRGAYEQYF. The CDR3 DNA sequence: TGTGCCAGCAGCCGCAGGGGAGCCTACGAGCAGTACTTC.

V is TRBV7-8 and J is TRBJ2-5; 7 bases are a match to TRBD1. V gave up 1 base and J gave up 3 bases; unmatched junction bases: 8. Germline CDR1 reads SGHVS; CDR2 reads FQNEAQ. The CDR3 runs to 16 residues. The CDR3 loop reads CASSLGGQLPKETQYF. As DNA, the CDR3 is TGTGCCAGCAGCTTAGGGGGACAGTTACCGAAAGAGACCCAGTACTTC.